This TCR beta chain was identified during a study of shared clonotypes between healthy human individuals. Study as a whole: Three CD4 naive, three CD4 memory, two CD8 naive and one CD8 memory plate were used per donor. Study-level results: It was expected that sequencing depth would affect clonotype sharing among donors.

Turning to this clone: Its antigen is unidentified.

Trimming shortened V by 1 base and J by 5 bases, and 10 bases separated the two germline ends. Germline CDR1 and CDR2: SGHDT and YYEEEE. The CDR3 has 13 residues. Repertoires were generated with immunoSEQ multiplex PCR, while TCRdb's copy carries only in-frame clones and drops some. The sample holds some 500,000 clones, almost 97% seen once. The donors, healthy adults who were HIV-negative, had experienced no recent acute infections or vaccinations. Among the donors, all were Caucasian adults who lived in Nashville, Tennessee. The specimen was naive CD4+ T cells sorted from blood. Noted subset: CD45RA+ positively selected. The sequence was obtained from a woman in her 30s in good health. This sequence joins TRBV5-6 and TRBJ2-7; D not resolved. The DNA for the CDR3 is TGTGCCAGCAGCTTGACCAAGGGCCACGAGCAGTACTTC. As protein: CASSLTKGHEQYF.